Presented here are 29 T cell receptor beta chains from one specimen sequenced in a study of cytomegalovirus exposure and HLA in healthy donors. The PCR used 60 Vbeta and 13 Jbeta primers. Only in-frame clones appear in the TCRdb table, and some are missing; sequencing was by immunoSEQ multiplex PCR. Of some 120,000 clones listed, 75% to 85% are singletons. The specimen was PBMCs. Receptor source: a woman aged 45-65 years in good health and CMV-seropositive.

V and J are TRBV4-1 and TRBJ1-1; D possibly corresponds to TRBD1 (6 bases). The CDR3 is made up of 13 amino acids. The ends were cut back, 0 bases at V and 11 bases at J, with 13 bases in the middle. In germline, CDR1 is MGHRA, CDR2 YSYEKL. The CDR3 DNA is TGCGCCAGCAGCCAAGACCCCAGGGGAGAGGCTTTCTTT. This codes for CASSQDPRGEAFF.

V gene TRBV10-1 combines with J gene TRBJ2-7, with a possible D match to TRBD1 (6 bases). Trimming stripped 1 base from V and 2 bases from J, with 9 bases between. Germline values: CDR1 WNHNN, CDR2 SYGVQD (reference sequence). CDR3 length equals 14 residues. CDR3 sequence (DNA): TGCGCCAGCAGTGAGTTACAGGGCGCCTACGAGCAGTACTTC. Protein: CASSELQGAYEQYF.

V gene TRBV4-3 combines with J gene TRBJ2-1, with 11 bases aligning to TRBD2. The CDR3 length is 15 residues. Germline CDR1 is LGHNA and CDR2 is YSLEER. J lost 9 bases, V lost 2 bases, and 6 bases had no gene match. The CDR3 nucleotides are TGCGCCAGCAGCCAAATAGCGGGAGGGCCCGGTGAGCAGTTCTTC. Amino acids: CASSQIAGGPGEQFF.

The genes are TRBV5-4 and TRBJ2-7; 8 nucleotides match TRBD1. V lost 1 base, J lost 1 base, and 4 bases stayed unmatched. This CDR3 is 15 amino acids long. Looked up from germline, CDR1 is SGHNT and CDR2 is YYREEE (reference sequence). The CDR3 spells CASSLRRTGSYEQYF. CDR3 nucleotide sequence: TGTGCCAGCAGCTTGAGAAGGACAGGGTCCTACGAGCAGTACTTC.

This clone was seen a handful of times. This specimen includes other DNA sequences encoding the same CDR3. V is TRBV7-2 and J is TRBJ1-2, with a tentative D call TRBD1 (6 bases). V was cut by 5 bases and J by 7 bases, with 14 bases left in between. CDR3 length: 13 amino acids. The germline V gene has CDR1 SGHTA and CDR2 FQGNSA. CDR3 nucleotides: TGTGCCAGCAGCCTAGGGGGGCTGGGTGGCTACACCTTC. Its translation: CASSLGGLGGYTF. The variable domain in full, with the rest retrieved from reference TRBV7-2 and TRBJ1-2, is GAGVSQSPSNKVTEKGKDVELRCDPISGHTALYWYRQSLGQGLEFLIYFQGNSAPDKSGLPSDRFSAERTGGSVSTLTIQRTQQEDSAVYLCASSLGGLGGYTFGSGTRLTVV.

The count of this clone is one. The chain recombines TRBV7-2 with TRBJ2-2; perhaps TRBD2 as D (6 bases). CDR1 and CDR2 (germline): SGHTA, FQGNSA. The CDR3 loop spans 16 amino acids. V lost 2 bases to trimming and J lost 0 bases, with 10 bases between them. DNA of the CDR3: TGTGCCAGCAGCTTATTTTCGGGAGCGAACACCGGGGAGCTGTTTTTT. Translation: CASSLFSGANTGELFF.

This clone was observed once. V usage is TRBV5-3 and J usage is TRBJ2-7; 10 positions agree with TRBD2. Being an ORF, TRBV5-3 has a function that is uncertain. The CDR3 loop spans 17 amino acids. The V segment lost 0 bases and the J segment 6 bases; nucleotides outside the gene matches: 12. CDR3 nucleotides: TGTGCCAGAAGCTTGGACTCCTCTAGCGGGAGATTCTCCGAGCAGTACTTC. Translation: CARSLDSSSGRFSEQYF.

The chain employs TRBV7-3 and TRBJ2-2, with a possible D match to TRBD1 (6 bases). The CDR3 runs 15 residues. V was clipped by 3 bases and J by 4 bases, with 12 bases between them. Looked up from germline, CDR1 is SGHTA and CDR2 is FQGTGA. CDR3 nucleotide sequence: TGTGCCAGCAGCTTGCACAGGGCCGGCACCGGGGAGCTGTTTTTT. This gives the protein CASSLHRAGTGELFF. Variable domain in full (rest from reference TRBV7-3 and TRBJ2-2): GAGVSQTPSNKVTEKGKYVELRCDPISGHTALYWYRQSLGQGPEFLIYFQGTGAADDSGLPNDRFFAVRPEGSVSTLKIQRTERGDSAVYLCASSLHRAGTGELFFGEGSRLTVL.

The chain recombines TRBV6-4 with TRBJ2-1; 10 nucleotides line up with TRBD2. Germline assignment: CDR1 MRHNA and CDR2 SNTAGT. V gave up 4 bases and J gave up 8 bases; unmatched junction bases: 11. The CDR3 extends over 16 amino acids. CDR3 DNA: TGTGCCAGCAGTGCAGGTCGGAGCGGGAGGGGGGATGAGCAGTTCTTC. Translating it yields CASSAGRSGRGDEQFF.

V usage is TRBV14 and J usage is TRBJ1-1; perhaps TRBD1 as D (6 bases). This CDR3 region has 14 residues. Trimming shortened V by 5 bases and J by 1 base, and 11 bases separated the two germline ends. Germline CDR1 reads SGHDN; CDR2 reads FVKESK. CDR3 DNA: TGTGCCAGCAGCACGCCGGGACAGAACACTGAAGCTTTCTTT. Protein sequence: CASSTPGQNTEAFF.

The rearrangement uses TRBV5-4 and TRBJ2-1, with a weak D call TRBD1 (6 bases). The germline gives CDR1 SGHNT, CDR2 YYREEE (reference sequence). Between the trimmed V and J ends, which lost 4 bases and 8 bases, there was a span of 16 bases. The CDR3 sequence is 14 residues long. DNA for the CDR3: TGTGCCAGCAGCCCTCAGGGGTTAGGTCATGAGCAGTTCTTC. This encodes CASSPQGLGHEQFF.

The gene calls are TRBV7-2 and TRBJ2-5; TRBD2 is a possible D gene (5 bases). CDR1 is SGHTA and CDR2 is FQGNSA in the germline V gene. This CDR3 is built from 16 residues. The V end was cut by 2 bases, the J end by 5 bases, with 18 bases between. The CDR3 DNA reads TGTGCCAGCAGCTTAAATTACGACTACCCATGGGAGACCCAGTACTTC. It translates to CASSLNYDYPWETQYF.

The rearrangement joins TRBV5-1 to TRBJ2-3; D perhaps matches TRBD1 (5 bases). Germline V CDR1 and CDR2: SGHRS, YFSETQ. Deletions cut 3 bases from V and 0 bases from J, with 8 bases between. There are 14 residues in the CDR3. DNA for the CDR3: TGCGCCAGCAGCTCGACAGTGAGCACAGATACGCAGTATTTT. As protein: CASSSTVSTDTQYF.

This sequence joins TRBV9 and TRBJ2-2; 7 bases map to TRBD2. The CDR3 covers 16 residues. V lost 7 bases to trimming and J lost 9 bases; unmatched junction nucleotides: 18. Germline V gene data show CDR1 as SGDLS and CDR2 as YYNGEE. This CDR3 reads CASDEGRAGSYRELFF. In nucleotides, the CDR3 is TGTGCCAGCGACGAGGGGAGGGCCGGTTCGTACAGGGAGCTGTTTTTT.

This rearrangement joins TRBV7-2 to TRBJ2-7, with D possibly TRBD1 on 5 matching bases. The germline V and J ends were trimmed by 4 bases and 0 bases, with 10 bases remaining between them. CDR1 is SGHTA, CDR2 FQGNSA, per germline. The CDR3 is 14 residues long. The CDR3 DNA reads as TGTGCCAGCAGCTATGACAGAGACTCCTACGAGCAGTACTTC. Amino acid sequence: CASSYDRDSYEQYF. The whole variable domain, remainder taken from reference TRBV7-2 and TRBJ2-7, is GAGVSQSPSNKVTEKGKDVELRCDPISGHTALYWYRQSLGQGLEFLIYFQGNSAPDKSGLPSDRFSAERTGGSVSTLTIQRTQQEDSAVYLCASSYDRDSYEQYFGPGTRLTVT.

J is TRBJ2-1 and V is TRBV5-1; 12 bases fit TRBD1. V trimming: 5 bases; J trimming: 7 bases; junction bases outside the gene matches: 10. The CDR3 is made up of 16 amino acids. Germline V CDR1 and CDR2: SGHRS, YFSETQ. The CDR3 loop is CASRVAGTGGWNEQFF. The CDR3, as DNA: TGCGCCAGCAGAGTGGCAGGGACAGGGGGCTGGAATGAGCAGTTCTTC.

This clone was picked up a small number of times. This chain links TRBV19 with TRBJ1-1; D may be TRBD1 (5 bases). The CDR3 is 17 residues long. The germline V gene encodes CDR1 LNHDA and CDR2 SQIVND (reference sequence). Trimming took off 3 bases at V and 0 bases at J, with 17 bases between the two ends. CDR3 DNA sequence: TGTGCCAGTAGTATCGGGGGGGGGACGAGAATGAACACTGAAGCTTTCTTT. Protein sequence: CASSIGGGTRMNTEAFF.

The chain has TRBV10-3 and TRBJ2-7; TRBD2 might be the D (5 bases). Trimming pared 0 bases from V and 0 bases from J, leaving 9 bases between. This CDR3 contains 15 residues. CDR1 and CDR2 (germline): ENHRY, SYGVKD. This CDR3 reads CAISESPDSSYEQYF. The CDR3 DNA reads TGTGCCATCAGTGAGTCTCCGGACTCCTCCTACGAGCAGTACTTC.

This clone turned up a few times. This chain links TRBV5-1 with TRBJ2-1, with 8 bases lining up with TRBD2. Germline V gene lookup returns CDR1 SGHRS and CDR2 YFSETQ. The CDR3 spans 17 residues. With 2 bases clipped from V and 1 base from J, the junction kept 8 bases outside the gene matches. CDR3 bases: TGCGCCAGCAGCTTCCCTTTAGCGGGAACGTCCTACAATGAGCAGTTCTTC. This encodes CASSFPLAGTSYNEQFF.

The CDR3 reads CASTRGGPVQETQYF. The CDR3 nucleotides are TGTGCCAGCACACGAGGAGGGCCAGTCCAAGAGACCCAGTACTTC. This chain uses TRBV7-2 with TRBJ2-5; D possibly corresponds to TRBD2 (6 bases). Germline V gives CDR1 SGHTA, CDR2 FQGNSA. This CDR3 spans 15 amino acids. Trimming took off 7 bases at V and 1 base at J, with 16 bases between the two ends.

V is TRBV6-1 and J is TRBJ1-1; D is unclear. Germline V gives CDR1 MNHNS, CDR2 SASEGT. The CDR3 totals 12 residues. V was clipped by 6 bases and J by 7 bases, with 12 bases between them. The CDR3 DNA follows: TGTGCCAGCAGGCAGAGGCTAAATGAAGCTTTCTTT. This codes for CASRQRLNEAFF.

This clone was counted between two and nine times. A far more abundant clone sits one base away, making this likely a read error. The chain employs TRBV5-1 and TRBJ2-5, with TRBD2 as a possible D gene (7 bases). Between the trimmed V and J ends, which lost 3 bases and 4 bases, there was a span of 25 bases. Germline CDR1 SGHRS, CDR2 YFSETQ. The CDR3 has 18 amino acids. CDR3 sequence: CASSSEFRDYRVSETQYF. The CDR3 region has the DNA TGCGCCAGCAGCTCGGAATTCCGGGACTACAGGGTCTCAGAGACCCAGTACTTC. Variable domain in full (rest from reference TRBV5-1 and TRBJ2-5): KAGVTQTPRYLIKTRGQQVTLSCSPISGHRSVSWYQQTPGQGLQFLFEYFSETQRNKGNFPGRFSGRQFSNSRSEMNVSTLELGDSALYLCASSSEFRDYRVSETQYFGPGTRLLVL.

The chain combines TRBV27 with TRBJ1-1; TRBD1 matches at 11 bases. Germline V gene sequence: CDR1 MNHEY, CDR2 SMNVEV (reference sequence). The CDR3 spans 13 residues. V lost 5 bases and J lost 10; bases outside the gene matches: 6. CDR3 DNA: TGTGCCAGCAGTCTCCCGGGACAGGGGGTAGCTTTCTTT. Protein sequence: CASSLPGQGVAFF.

The sample holds a few counts of this clone. The chain employs TRBV2 and TRBJ2-5; 7 positions agree with TRBD1. V shed 8 bases and J 3 bases; nucleotides not matched to a gene: 3. The CDR3 contains 12 residues. From germline, CDR1 is SNHLY and CDR2 FYNNEI. The chain's CDR3 is CASGQEEETQYF. The CDR3 nucleotides read TGTGCCAGCGGACAGGAAGAAGAGACCCAGTACTTC.

The V and J genes are TRBV9 and TRBJ1-1; a weak D match, TRBD1 (6 bases). Trimming took off 0 bases at V and 1 base at J, with 13 bases between the two ends. This CDR3 is 16 amino acids long. Germline CDR1 SGDLS, CDR2 YYNGEE. In DNA form, the CDR3 reads TGTGCCAGCAGCGTAGGAAGGGGGTGGGAGAACACTGAAGCTTTCTTT. Protein: CASSVGRGWENTEAFF.

This chain connects TRBV7-2 to TRBJ2-1; D remains unclear. With 2 bases removed from V and 2 bases from J, the gap between germline ends came to 4 bases. This CDR3 region has 13 residues. Germline CDR1 and CDR2: SGHTA and FQGNSA. The CDR3 loop reads CASSLNTYNEQFF. The DNA of the CDR3 is TGTGCCAGCAGCTTAAATACCTACAATGAGCAGTTCTTC.

The chain has TRBV5-1 and TRBJ2-6, with TRBD2 identical over 7 bases. This CDR3 has 17 residues. Unmatched junction bases numbered 5, after V lost 0 bases and J lost 2 bases. Per the germline V gene, CDR1 is SGHRS and CDR2 is YFSETQ. CDR3 region: CASSLALAGAGANVLTF. CDR3 coding DNA: TGCGCCAGCAGCTTGGCCTTGGCGGGGGCTGGGGCCAACGTCCTGACTTTC.

This clone was seen many times. This sequence joins TRBV6-1 and TRBJ2-5; 12 nucleotides match TRBD2. After removal of 2 bases from V and 2 bases from J, the junction contained 0 bases not matched to a gene. Looked up from germline, CDR1 is MNHNS and CDR2 is SASEGT. This CDR3 is built from 15 residues. CDR3 loop: CASSELAGGQETQYF. CDR3 nucleotides: TGTGCCAGCAGTGAACTAGCGGGGGGGCAAGAGACCCAGTACTTC.

Only one count was recorded for this clone. The chain links TRBV11-2 to TRBJ1-1, with a tentative D call TRBD1 (6 bases). CDR1 is SGHAT, CDR2 FQNNGV, per germline. Trimming removed 1 base at V and 4 bases at J, with 19 bases between. The CDR3 has 17 residues. CDR3 amino acids: CASSLGTGRVGSTEAFF. Here the CDR3 DNA reads TGTGCCAGCAGCTTAGGAACAGGGCGGGTTGGGAGCACTGAAGCTTTCTTT.